Below are 15 T cell receptor beta chains sequenced from a single sample in a study of shared clonotypes between healthy human individuals (TCRdb year 2020). Library prep was done by the immunoSEQ multiplex PCR assay. What TCRdb holds here is the immuneACCESS table cut down to in-frame rearrangements. Part of the clones is not present; checked against another copy, under half of the missing clones reflect an unresolved V gene, and the others are unexplained. Within this sample are a few hundred thousand clones, with roughly 97% of them counted one time only. In total, the top ten clones hold about 0.06% of the sample. Material: naive CD4+ T cells sorted from blood. In light of the paper, this sample's cell subset or site label describes: CD45RA+ positively selected. The receptors derive from a woman in her 30s in good health.

The chain couples TRBV27 to TRBJ1-3; possibly TRBD1 for D (6 bases). Germline loops: CDR1 MNHEY, CDR2 SMNVEV (reference sequence). The CDR3 runs to 15 residues. V lost 6 bases to trimming and J lost 0 bases, with 12 bases between them. CDR3 sequence: CASRPRQDSGNTIYF. The CDR3, as DNA: TGTGCCAGCAGACCCCGACAGGACTCTGGAAACACCATATATTTT.

This chain links TRBV28 with TRBJ1-2; 9 bases fit TRBD1. V shed 6 bases, J shed 8 bases, and the junction held 10 bases outside the gene matches. CDR3 length: 14 amino acids. The germline CDR1 and CDR2 sequences are MDHEN and SYDVKM. The CDR3 region has the DNA TGTGCCAGCAGATCAGGACAGGGGATAAACGGCTACACCTTC. As protein: CASRSGQGINGYTF.

The chain couples TRBV28 to TRBJ1-5; D may be TRBD1 (6 bases). This CDR3 spans 17 amino acids. Trimming shortened V by 6 bases and J by 0 bases, and 18 bases separated the two germline ends. CDR1 is MDHEN and CDR2 is SYDVKM in the germline V gene. This CDR3 reads CASRQGNGFYSNQPQHF. The CDR3 DNA follows: TGTGCCAGCAGGCAGGGGAACGGGTTTTATAGCAATCAGCCCCAGCATTTT. Filled out from reference TRBV28 and TRBJ1-5, the complete variable domain reads DVKVTQSSRYLVKRTGEKVFLECVQDMDHENMFWYRQDPGLGLRLIYFSYDVKMKEKGDIPEGYSVSREKKERFSLILESASTNQTSMYLCASRQGNGFYSNQPQHFGDGTRLSIL.

The CDR3 spells CASSVRRENTEAFF. CDR3 nucleotide sequence: TGTGCCAGCAGCGTACGGAGGGAAAACACTGAAGCTTTCTTT. This rearrangement joins TRBV5-4 to TRBJ1-1; unclear D gene. V was shortened by 4 bases and J by 2 bases, with 12 bases between the two germline ends. The germline CDR1 and CDR2 sequences are SGHNT and YYREEE (reference sequence). The CDR3 is made up of 14 amino acids.

The CDR3 reads CASSLGLAGGSNTGELFF. The DNA of the CDR3 is TGCGCCAGCAGCCTGGGACTAGCGGGAGGATCGAACACCGGGGAGCTGTTTTTT. The V call is TRBV5-1, the J call TRBJ2-2; TRBD2 matches at 15 bases. Germline CDR1 reads SGHRS; CDR2 reads YFSETQ. Unmatched junction bases numbered 4, after V lost 4 bases and J lost 0 bases. CDR3 length: 18 residues. Full variable domain (missing parts from reference TRBV5-1 and TRBJ2-2): KAGVTQTPRYLIKTRGQQVTLSCSPISGHRSVSWYQQTPGQGLQFLFEYFSETQRNKGNFPGRFSGRQFSNSRSEMNVSTLELGDSALYLCASSLGLAGGSNTGELFFGEGSRLTVL.

The chain carries TRBV19 and TRBJ1-1; D may be TRBD1 (5 bases). The CDR3 is 14 residues long. Trimming cost V 6 bases and J 5 bases, with 16 bases left between them. Germline V CDR1 and CDR2: LNHDA, SQIVND (reference sequence). The CDR3 region is CASSIPSGFTEAFF. The DNA of the CDR3 is TGTGCCAGTAGCATCCCCTCAGGGTTTACTGAAGCTTTCTTT.

This clone was observed once. This sequence joins TRBV10-2 and TRBJ1-2; D ambiguous. The CDR3 loop spans 14 amino acids. Deletions cut 9 bases from V and 8 bases from J, with 22 bases between. The germline V gene has CDR1 WSHSY and CDR2 SAAADI. This CDR3 is CASGQVLLPGGYTF. The CDR3 nucleotides are TGCGCCAGTGGGCAGGTACTGCTCCCTGGGGGCTACACCTTC.

This chain connects TRBV18 to TRBJ1-1; D is perhaps TRBD1 (5 bases). V lost 6 bases to trimming and J lost 1 base, with 9 bases between them. The CDR3 loop spans 13 amino acids. Germline CDR1 is KGHSH and CDR2 is LQKENI. This CDR3 is CASSKTANTEAFF. The CDR3 bases are TGTGCCAGCTCTAAGACAGCGAACACTGAAGCTTTCTTT.

Note on this clone: The junction differs from germline at one of its ends, possibly a read error. The V call is TRBV5-6, the J call TRBJ2-7, with D perhaps being TRBD1 or TRBD2 (6 bases each). CDR1 and CDR2 (germline): SGHDT, YYEEEE. This CDR3 contains 14 residues. The CDR3, as DNA: TGTGCCAGCACCGACATGAGAGGGGCGGGACACGTACTCTTC. This codes for CASTDMRGAGHVLF.

This chain links TRBV4-2 with TRBJ2-5; 10 nucleotides match TRBD2. V gave up 1 base and J gave up 4 bases; unmatched junction bases: 15. The CDR3 spans 19 residues. Germline-derived CDR1 and CDR2 are LGHNA and YNFKEQ. CDR3 nucleotide sequence: TGTGCCAGCAGCCAAGGGAGACAAGCGGGAGGGCCTGGGGGAGAGACCCAGTACTTC. Translated: CASSQGRQAGGPGGETQYF.

The V call is TRBV7-9, the J call TRBJ2-7; the match to TRBD1 covers 12 bases. This CDR3 region has 19 residues. V shed 4 bases, J shed 3 bases, and the junction held 16 bases outside the gene matches. Germline V gives CDR1 SEHNR, CDR2 FQNEAQ (reference sequence). CDR3 bases: TGTGCCAGCAGCTCGGGACAGGGGGCGCCCAGCGGGAGGATCTACGAGCAGTACTTC. Protein sequence: CASSSGQGAPSGRIYEQYF.

The chain uses TRBV7-2 and TRBJ1-1, with 8 bases identical to TRBD1. The germline gives CDR1 SGHTA, CDR2 FQGNSA. The CDR3 covers 14 residues. V was pared by 6 bases and J by 7 bases, with 10 bases of the junction left unmatched. In nucleotides, the CDR3 is TGTGCCAGCAGTTTTTGGACAGGGAAGGTTGAAGCTTTCTTT. Amino acids: CASSFWTGKVEAFF.

This clone was found once. This chain joins TRBV27 and TRBJ1-6; D may be TRBD1 (5 bases). The V end lost 2 bases, the J end lost 7 bases, and 12 bases lay between the germline ends. CDR3 length equals 15 residues. Germline CDR1 MNHEY, CDR2 SMNVEV (reference sequence). CDR3 nucleotides: TGTGCCAGCAGTTTAATGGGGACGGCAAATTCACCCCTCCACTTT. It specifies CASSLMGTANSPLHF.

J is TRBJ1-5 and V is TRBV6-1; D possibly corresponds to TRBD1 (6 bases). There are 14 residues in the CDR3. Germline V lookup: CDR1 MNHNS, CDR2 SASEGT. Trimming left V 10 bases short and J 7 bases short, with 20 bases between. This CDR3 is CATKPGHRDQPQHF. CDR3 coding DNA: TGTGCCACGAAGCCGGGGCACAGGGACCAGCCCCAGCATTTT.

The chain couples TRBV5-1 to TRBJ1-3, with D unresolved. The ends were cut back, 1 base at V and 1 base at J, with 18 bases in the middle. The CDR3 extends over 18 amino acids. Germline V gives CDR1 SGHRS, CDR2 YFSETQ. The CDR3, as DNA: TGCGCCAGCAGCTTGACCCTCTCGGCAGGCAAATCTGGAAACACCATATATTTT. Translating gives CASSLTLSAGKSGNTIYF.